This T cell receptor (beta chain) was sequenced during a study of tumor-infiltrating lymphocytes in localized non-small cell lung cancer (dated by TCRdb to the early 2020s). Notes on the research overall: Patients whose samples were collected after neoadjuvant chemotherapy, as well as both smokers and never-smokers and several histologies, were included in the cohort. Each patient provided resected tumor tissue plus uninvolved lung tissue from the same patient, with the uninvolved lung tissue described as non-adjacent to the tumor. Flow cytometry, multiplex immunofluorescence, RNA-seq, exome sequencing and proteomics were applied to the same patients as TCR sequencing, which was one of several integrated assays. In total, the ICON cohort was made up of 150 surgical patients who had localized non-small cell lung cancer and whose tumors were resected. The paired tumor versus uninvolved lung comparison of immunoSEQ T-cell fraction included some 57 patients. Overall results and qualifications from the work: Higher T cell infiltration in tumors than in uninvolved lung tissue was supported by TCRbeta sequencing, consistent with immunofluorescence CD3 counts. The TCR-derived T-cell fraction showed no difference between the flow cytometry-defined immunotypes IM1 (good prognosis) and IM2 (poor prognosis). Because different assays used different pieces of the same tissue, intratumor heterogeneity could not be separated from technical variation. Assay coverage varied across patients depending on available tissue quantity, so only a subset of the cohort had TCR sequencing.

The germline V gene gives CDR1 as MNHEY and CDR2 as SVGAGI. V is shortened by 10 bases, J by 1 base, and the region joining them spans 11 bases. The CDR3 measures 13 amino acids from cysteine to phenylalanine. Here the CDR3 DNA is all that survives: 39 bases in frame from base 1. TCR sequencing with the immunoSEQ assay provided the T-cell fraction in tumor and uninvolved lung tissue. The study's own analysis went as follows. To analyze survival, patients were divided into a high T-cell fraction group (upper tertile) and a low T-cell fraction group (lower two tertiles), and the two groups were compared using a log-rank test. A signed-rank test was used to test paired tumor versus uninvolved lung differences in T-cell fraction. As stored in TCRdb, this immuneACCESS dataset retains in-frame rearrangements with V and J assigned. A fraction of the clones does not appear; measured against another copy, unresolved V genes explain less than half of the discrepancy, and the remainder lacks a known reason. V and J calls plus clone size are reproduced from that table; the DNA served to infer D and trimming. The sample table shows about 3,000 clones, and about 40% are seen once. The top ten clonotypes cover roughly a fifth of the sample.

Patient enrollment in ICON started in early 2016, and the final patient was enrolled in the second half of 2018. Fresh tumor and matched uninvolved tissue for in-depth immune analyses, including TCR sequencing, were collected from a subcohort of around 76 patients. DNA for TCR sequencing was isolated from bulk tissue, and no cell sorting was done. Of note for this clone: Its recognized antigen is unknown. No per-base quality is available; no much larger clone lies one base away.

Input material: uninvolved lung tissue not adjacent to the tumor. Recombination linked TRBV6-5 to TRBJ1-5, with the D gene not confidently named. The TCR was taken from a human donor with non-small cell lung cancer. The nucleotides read TGTGCCACGAGGCCTTTAAGCAATCAGCCCCAGCATTTT. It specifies CATRPLSNQPQHF.